These T cell receptor beta chains were read from a single sample in a study of T cell clones after liver transplantation. TCRdb keeps only in-frame clones here, not all; method: immunoSEQ multiplex PCR. The sample has about 99,000 clones; 75% to 85% are singletons. The source material was CD4+ T cells from blood, sampled before liver transplant. The receptors come from a human donor who received a liver transplant. Each CDR3 is given without its conserved first and last residue. The D gene is left open where the match is weak.

>TRBJ1-4|NA|TRBV28
ASSSSRSVATNEKLF
>TRBJ2-6|NA|TRBV5-1
ASSPRQDLSGANVLT
>TRBJ2-7|TRBD1|TRBV2
ASTEGQGYLYKQY
>TRBJ2-1|NA|TRBV19
ASSIRTATYNEQF
>TRBJ1-4|NA|TRBV7-2
ASSPRMGLREKLF
>TRBJ2-2|NA|TRBV6-1
ASSPLANTGELF
>TRBJ1-1|NA|TRBV7-9
ASIVAAGENTEAF
>TRBJ1-2|TRBD1|TRBV7-8
ASSLGQSYGYT
>TRBJ1-6|TRBD1|TRBV9
ASSPRTGENSPLH
>TRBJ1-1|TRBD1|TRBV6-1
ASSWDRLMNTEAF
>TRBJ2-1|NA|TRBV15
ATSRGGTGARNEQF
>TRBJ2-2|NA|TRBV11-2
ASSLRWGTGELF
>TRBJ2-1|TRBD2|TRBV7-9
ASSLGTTYNEQF
>TRBJ1-2|NA|TRBV30
AWSVQLLDGYT
>TRBJ1-1|NA|TRBV5-5
ASSYDRSEAF
>TRBJ2-5|NA|TRBV10-3
AISQTDQETQY
>TRBJ2-7|TRBD1|TRBV27
ASSPGQGYEQY
>TRBJ1-4|NA|TRBV10-2
ASSDQGTGKLF
>TRBJ2-6|NA|TRBV15
ATSRDQPGPHSSRAGANVLT
>TRBJ2-2|NA|TRBV9
ASSSRGETAGELF
>TRBJ1-5|NA|TRBV11-2
ASSLGPGSNQPQH
>TRBJ2-7|TRBD1|TRBV27
ASSVRGQGRYEQY
>TRBJ2-2|NA|TRBV21-1
ASSGSGTMDTGELF
>TRBJ2-1|NA|TRBV6-1
ASSSGFSYNEQF
>TRBJ2-2|NA|TRBV18
ASSIFSDTGELF
>TRBJ1-5|NA|TRBV7-3
ASSFLRLGQVGQPQH
>TRBJ1-3|NA|TRBV19
ASGSTGSSGNTIY
>TRBJ1-4|NA|TRBV4-3
ASSQDPPTRGNEKLF
>TRBJ1-1|TRBD1|TRBV28
ASSRTGGTEAF
>TRBJ2-2|TRBD1|TRBV5-1
ASSYRGPKNTGELF
>TRBJ2-3|NA|TRBV9
ASSVEADTQY
>TRBJ1-6|TRBD1|TRBV4-2
ASSSDRGNSPLH
>TRBJ1-4|TRBD1|TRBV2
ASSADRGWGEKLF
>TRBJ2-1|NA|TRBV12-5
ASGLTDGAEQF
>TRBJ2-7|NA|TRBV5-1
ASSLNSVSEQY
>TRBJ2-7|NA|TRBV6-1
ASSEALILSYEQY
>TRBJ2-2|TRBD1|TRBV14
ASSLNRGSTGELF
>TRBJ2-4|TRBD2|TRBV7-2
ASSLERAGKNIQY
>TRBJ1-5|TRBD1|TRBV19
ASSISRGQWQPQH
>TRBJ1-2|TRBD1|TRBV5-1
ASSQRTGGNYGYT
>TRBJ1-5|NA|TRBV10-3
AISETGFQPQH
>TRBJ1-1|NA|TRBV7-2
ASSLRQRNTEAF
>TRBJ1-2|NA|TRBV4-3
ASSQDHRTYGYT
>TRBJ1-5|TRBD1|TRBV19
ASRRGTVNQPQH
>TRBJ2-2|NA|TRBV15
ATRGLGSTGELF
>TRBJ1-3|TRBD1|TRBV4-1
ASSRRKEQGRENTIY
>TRBJ1-2|NA|TRBV4-3
ASSQRNYGYT
>TRBJ1-2|NA|TRBV5-1
ASSSGGGGFGYT
>TRBJ2-3|NA|TRBV7-8
ASSSLEDQNTDTQY
>TRBJ1-5|NA|TRBV6-1
ASSEYEWGPNQPQH
>TRBJ2-7|TRBD2|TRBV7-3
ASSPGTNSYEQY
>TRBJ2-7|NA|TRBV11-2
ASSPPRDTLYEQY
>TRBJ2-1|TRBD2|TRBV5-1
ASSFLAGGNNEQF
>TRBJ1-5|TRBD1|TRBV28
ASSSGGSNQPQH
>TRBJ2-5|NA|TRBV7-2
ASSLSGGRGRETQY